Sequencing of this TCR beta chain was carried out in a study of blood T cell repertoires in COVID-19. Study as a whole: There were acute and convalescent COVID-19 samples, and they came from the United States, Italy and Spain.

Germline V gene lookup returns CDR1 SGHDN and CDR2 FVKESK. V gave up 5 bases and J gave up 7 bases; unmatched junction bases: 8. The CDR3 is 14 residues long. Generated by immunoSEQ multiplex PCR, the TCRdb table keeps only in-frame clones and is missing some. The table includes roughly 180,000 clones, about 80% detected once. Sequenced material: peripheral blood. The rearrangement uses TRBV14 and TRBJ1-2; 9 bases match TRBD1. This receptor was obtained from a human donor in a cohort sampled during active COVID-19. CDR3 in DNA: TGTGCCAGCAGCTGGGGACAGGGTGGTGGTGGCTACACCTTC. Amino acid sequence: CASSWGQGGGGYTF.